This T cell receptor (beta chain) is drawn from a study of OX40 agonist ivuxolimab in advanced cancers. Germline CDR1 and CDR2: SQVTM and ANQGSEA. The CDR3 spans 15 residues. V was pared by 5 bases and J by 1 base, with 7 bases of the junction left unmatched. Repertoires were generated with immunoSEQ multiplex PCR, while TCRdb's copy carries only in-frame clones and drops some. The profile shows some 19,000 clones, approximately 91% of them singletons. The source is an adult with an advanced solid tumor such as melanoma, head and neck, liver or kidney cancer. Source: CD4+ or CD8+ T cells sorted from blood, taken in a trial of the OX40 agonist ivuxolimab. V usage is TRBV29-1 and J usage is TRBJ2-2; TRBD2 matches at 7 bases. CDR3 coding DNA: TGCAGCGTTCAGGCCAGCGGGATGAACACCGGGGAGCTGTTTTTT. Translation gives CSVQASGMNTGELFF.